What follows are 19 T cell receptor beta chains derived from one specimen sequenced in a study of identical twins. TCRdb redid the calling of the 5' RACE reads with MiXCR, one entry per CDR3 protein. The sample consists of a few hundred thousand distinct CDR3 sequences, more than 9% of them appearing once. These data were also filed under a second study, of yellow fever vaccine responses in identical twins.

What was sequenced was PBMCs. These TCRs come from a woman under 30 in good health.

This clonotype was counted at least ten times. The chain links TRBV4-1 to TRBJ2-7; 12 nucleotides align to TRBD2. V gave up 2 bases and J gave up 1 base; unmatched junction bases: 9. CDR3 length: 18 residues. CDR1 MGHRA and CDR2 YSYEKL come from the germline V gene. The CDR3 region is CASSQKTSGSQLSYEQYF. The CDR3 DNA reads TGCGCCAGCAGCCAAAAGACTAGCGGGAGTCAACTATCCTACGAGCAGTACTTC.

This clonotype was observed many times. The chain couples TRBV20-1 to TRBJ2-7; 7 bases fit TRBD2. The CDR3 spans 14 residues. The germline gives CDR1 DFQATT, CDR2 SNEGSKA (reference sequence). Losses at the gene ends were 5 bases for V and 4 bases for J; bases not matched to a gene: 11. CDR3 sequence (DNA): TGCAGTGCTCCCCTTTGGGGGGGTCGGTACGAGCAGTACTTC. It encodes CSAPLWGGRYEQYF.

This clonotype was observed at least ten times. The chain combines TRBV4-2 with TRBJ1-2; the match to TRBD1 covers 7 bases. Germline CDR1 and CDR2: LGHNA and YNFKEQ. This CDR3 region has 15 residues. V was clipped by 4 bases and J by 4 bases; unmatched bases: 9. The CDR3 protein is CASSLHRGVGYGYTF. The CDR3 nucleotides are TGTGCCAGCAGCCTACACAGGGGAGTAGGCTATGGCTACACCTTC.

This chain connects TRBV15 to TRBJ2-7; 14 bases are a match to TRBD2. J was trimmed by 1 base and V by 4 bases; bases with no gene match: 12. The CDR3 totals 19 residues. Germline loops: CDR1 LNHNV, CDR2 YYDKDF (reference sequence). CDR3 sequence reads: CATSNPGTSGSFGSYEQYF. The CDR3 DNA follows: TGTGCCACCAGCAATCCCGGGACTAGCGGGAGTTTTGGGTCCTACGAGCAGTACTTC.

Many counts were recorded for this clonotype. The chain has TRBV7-2 and TRBJ2-7; 7 positions match TRBD1. This CDR3 contains 15 residues. Trimming at V came to 2 bases and at J to 3 bases, leaving 7 bases not matched to a gene. Germline-derived CDR1 and CDR2 are SGHTA and FQGNSA. The CDR3 protein is CASSLTGEFLYEQYF. Written as DNA, the CDR3 is TGTGCCAGCAGCTTAACAGGGGAGTTTCTCTACGAGCAGTACTTC.

This clonotype has a count of ten or more. The gene calls are TRBV9 and TRBJ1-2, with D possibly being TRBD1 (6 bases). Germline CDR1 is SGDLS and CDR2 is YYNGEE. The CDR3 runs to 14 residues. Trimming removed 3 bases from V and 4 bases from J, with 13 bases in between. Written as DNA, the CDR3 is TGTGCCAGCAGCGAGGGATACAGGGCCTATGGCTACACCTTC. Protein sequence: CASSEGYRAYGYTF.

The gene calls are TRBV28 and TRBJ2-5; 11 bases match TRBD2. Per germline, CDR1 MDHEN and CDR2 SYDVKM. Germline trimming cut 1 base from V and 2 bases from J; bases unmatched to any gene: 3. There are 16 residues in the CDR3. The CDR3 protein is CASSLFGLAGQETQYF. The CDR3 DNA reads as TGTGCCAGCAGTTTATTTGGACTAGCGGGTCAAGAGACCCAGTACTTC.

The chain carries TRBV27 and TRBJ2-3; maybe TRBD1 (6 bases). Trimming took 3 bases from V and 8 from J, leaving 18 bases between them. CDR1 and CDR2 from the germline V gene are MNHEY and SMNVEV (reference sequence). CDR3 length: 15 residues. The chain's CDR3 is CASSFPGHITITQYF. For the CDR3, the DNA is TGTGCCAGCAGTTTCCCGGGACACATAACAATTACGCAGTATTTT.

The V gene is TRBV28, the J gene TRBJ2-2, with D perhaps given as TRBD1 or TRBD2 (6 bases each). With 1 base removed from V and 1 base from J, the gap between germline ends came to 19 bases. Germline CDR1 MDHEN, CDR2 SYDVKM. The CDR3 sequence is 19 residues long. The CDR3 spells CASSLLVGLGGRNTGELFF. The DNA for the CDR3 is TGTGCCAGCAGTTTATTAGTGGGTCTCGGGGGCCGGAACACCGGGGAGCTGTTTTTT. The full variable domain, in which reference TRBV28 and TRBJ2-2 provide the parts outside the CDR3, is DVKVTQSSRYLVKRTGEKVFLECVQDMDHENMFWYRQDPGLGLRLIYFSYDVKMKEKGDIPEGYSVSREKKERFSLILESASTNQTSMYLCASSLLVGLGGRNTGELFFGEGSRLTVL.

This clonotype appeared many times. The J gene is TRBJ2-3, the V gene TRBV5-1, with 11 bases lining up with TRBD1. CDR3 length: 14 amino acids. In germline, CDR1 is SGHRS, CDR2 YFSETQ. Trimming at V came to 3 bases and at J to 5 bases, leaving 2 bases not matched to a gene. DNA of the CDR3: TGCGCCAGCAGCTGGGGGACAGGGGGAGATACGCAGTATTTT. This codes for CASSWGTGGDTQYF. The full variable domain, its missing parts supplied by reference TRBV5-1 and TRBJ2-3, is KAGVTQTPRYLIKTRGQQVTLSCSPISGHRSVSWYQQTPGQGLQFLFEYFSETQRNKGNFPGRFSGRQFSNSRSEMNVSTLELGDSALYLCASSWGTGGDTQYFGPGTRLTVL.

This clonotype was detected a few times. The rearrangement links TRBV14 to TRBJ1-1; 9 nucleotides align to TRBD1. Germline V gene lookup returns CDR1 SGHDN and CDR2 FVKESK. The V and J ends lost 0 bases and 5 bases, in that order; junction bases with no gene match: 10. The CDR3 has 17 residues. The CDR3: CASSQDRGTGWSTEAFF. CDR3 DNA: TGTGCCAGCAGCCAAGATCGAGGGACAGGGTGGAGTACTGAAGCTTTCTTT. Using reference TRBV14 and TRBJ1-1 for the parts outside the CDR3, the full variable domain is EAGVTQFPSHSVIEKGQTVTLRCDPISGHDNLYWYRRVMGKEIKFLLHFVKESKQDESGMPNNRFLAERTGGTYSTLKVQPAELEDSGVYFCASSQDRGTGWSTEAFFGQGTRLTVV.

This clonotype occurred once. The chain has TRBV7-9 and TRBJ2-7; D perhaps matches TRBD2 (5 bases). Germline assignment: CDR1 SEHNR and CDR2 FQNEAQ (reference sequence). The CDR3 length is 12 residues. Deletions cut 3 bases from V and 6 bases from J, with 9 bases between. The CDR3 nucleotides read TGTGCCAGCAGCTTCGGGGTACGCGAGCAGTACTTC. It is translated as CASSFGVREQYF.

There are a few counts of this clonotype. The chain employs TRBV7-2 and TRBJ2-7; D perhaps matches TRBD2 (5 bases). Germline V gene data show CDR1 as SGHTA and CDR2 as FQGNSA. Trimming removed 5 bases from V and 3 bases from J, with 20 bases in between. The CDR3 is made up of 16 amino acids. The CDR3 DNA sequence: TGTGCCAGCAGCCCCCCCTTAGTTTGGGGAGACTACGAGCAGTACTTC. It yields the protein CASSPPLVWGDYEQYF.

This chain joins TRBV2 and TRBJ2-1; TRBD2 matches at 9 bases. CDR1 and CDR2 (germline): SNHLY, FYNNEI. V lost 9 bases, J lost 7 bases, and 13 bases stayed unmatched. This CDR3 comprises 15 residues. In nucleotides, the CDR3 is TGTGCCAGGAGTATAGCGGGGGAATTGCGGAATGAGCAGTTCTTC. Encoded protein: CARSIAGELRNEQFF.

The chain carries TRBV6-5 and TRBJ2-3, with D possibly being TRBD2 (6 bases). Germline V gene lookup returns CDR1 MNHEY and CDR2 SVGAGI. This CDR3 is built from 15 residues. Trimming pared 4 bases from V and 2 bases from J, leaving 13 bases between. CDR3 sequence: CASSSRGSNTDTQYF. CDR3 nucleotide sequence: TGTGCCAGCAGTTCGCGGGGATCCAACACAGATACGCAGTATTTT.

This clonotype was observed many times. The chain has TRBV7-2 and TRBJ2-7, with 11 bases aligning to TRBD2. The CDR3 spans 16 residues. The V and J ends lost 1 base and 0 bases, in that order; junction bases with no gene match: 2. Germline V gives CDR1 SGHTA, CDR2 FQGNSA. The CDR3 nucleotides read TGTGCCAGCAGCTTAGGACTAGCGGGAAGCTCCTACGAGCAGTACTTC. Translated: CASSLGLAGSSYEQYF.

V is TRBV20-1 and J is TRBJ2-1; 10 bases fit TRBD2. There are 16 residues in the CDR3. After removal of 1 base from V and 6 bases from J, the junction contained 9 bases not matched to a gene. Germline V gene data show CDR1 as DFQATT and CDR2 as SNEGSKA (reference sequence). The CDR3 DNA follows: TGCAGTGCTAGAGGGCGGACTAGCGGTACCTTCAATGAGCAGTTCTTC. As protein: CSARGRTSGTFNEQFF.

This clonotype came up a few times. The chain links TRBV20-1 to TRBJ2-1; a possible D gene is TRBD1 (6 bases). Germline CDR1 DFQATT, CDR2 SNEGSKA (reference sequence). The CDR3 runs to 15 residues. V lost 3 bases, J lost 0 bases, and 12 bases lay in between. The CDR3 DNA reads TGCAGTGCTAGTTGGGGGCATCCCTCCTACAATGAGCAGTTCTTC. Translating it yields CSASWGHPSYNEQFF.

V gene TRBV28 combines with J gene TRBJ1-6; TRBD1 matches at 11 bases. The V segment lost 3 bases and the J segment 7 bases; nucleotides outside the gene matches: 2. Germline lookup yields CDR1 MDHEN and CDR2 SYDVKM. The length of the CDR3 is 15 residues. In DNA, the CDR3 is TGTGCCAGCAGTTTGGGGGACAGGGGGAATTCACCCCTCCACTTT. Translation gives CASSLGDRGNSPLHF.